Each of the 3 T cell receptor beta chains below was sequenced from the same sample in a study of cytomegalovirus exposure and HLA in healthy donors. Both 60 Vbeta primers and 13 Jbeta primers went into the PCR. The repertoire was sequenced with immunoSEQ multiplex PCR; TCRdb's copy has only in-frame clones and lacks some. The data contain 120,000 or so clones, about 80% of them singletons. The sequenced material came from PBMCs. These receptors came from a woman aged 40 to 55 in good health and CMV-seropositive.

This clone showed up just once. The rearrangement uses TRBV2 and TRBJ1-5, with 7 positions matching TRBD1. Germline V gene sequence: CDR1 SNHLY, CDR2 FYNNEI. V trimming: 6 bases; J trimming: 3 bases; junction bases outside the gene matches: 8. This CDR3 is built from 15 residues. The CDR3 here is CASRPGTEVNQPQHF. CDR3 DNA sequence: TGTGCCAGCAGACCCGGGACAGAAGTCAATCAGCCCCAGCATTTT.

This clone showed up just once. The J gene is TRBJ2-3, the V gene TRBV14; perhaps TRBD1 as D (6 bases). Germline CDR1 SGHDN, CDR2 FVKESK. Trimming took 6 bases from V and 6 from J, leaving 16 bases between them. This CDR3 comprises 14 residues. As DNA, the CDR3 is TGTGCCAGCAGTCTTTGGACAGCTTTGGATACGCAGTATTTT. It translates to CASSLWTALDTQYF.

V usage is TRBV6-6 and J usage is TRBJ2-7; 8 nucleotides match TRBD2. The J segment lost 5 bases and the V segment lost 6 bases, leaving 15 bases of the junction unmatched. Germline CDR1 and CDR2: MNHNY and SVGAGI (reference sequence). This CDR3 spans 16 amino acids. The CDR3 DNA reads TGTGCCAGCAGCCTCCCGGTTAGCGGGATCCCCCACGAGCAGTACTTC. Its translation: CASSLPVSGIPHEQYF.